This is a list of T cell receptor beta chains from one sample in a study of T-cell reconstitution after alpha-beta-depleted transplantation in children. Each CDR3 protein gets one entry after TCRdb re-called the PCR reads with MiXCR. The table has a few hundred thousand distinct CDR3 sequences, around 13% seen once. The source material was PBMCs, mostly from graft donor cells, sampled 360 days after TCRalphabeta/CD19-depleted stem cell transplant. The receptors shown here come from a male patient aged 5 to 17 who had a stem cell transplant for acute myeloid leukemia, so the T cells may come from the graft donor. CDR3s include the opening cysteine and the closing phenylalanine or tryptophan.

V,length,J,CDR3
TRBV7-9,16,TRBJ1-4,CAKTYGRGLANEKLFF
TRBV20-1,14,TRBJ2-7,CSARDGLAGGEQYF
TRBV10-3,14,TRBJ2-3,CASTVALSTDTQYF
TRBV4-3,16,TRBJ2-7,CASSQRGGASIYEQYF
TRBV5-1,13,TRBJ1-1,CASSLEGLTEAFF
TRBV7-2,15,TRBJ2-1,CASSLGLVVTNEQFF
TRBV7-2,14,TRBJ2-3,CASSLGAVTDTQYF
TRBV5-1,16,TRBJ2-2,CASSLAGPYITGELFF
TRBV9,15,TRBJ2-7,CASSVGGGQLIEQYF
TRBV29-1,12,TRBJ2-7,CSVTGGAREQYF
TRBV19,15,TRBJ2-7,CASSMVLAGAHEQYF
TRBV12-3/TRBV12-4,16,TRBJ2-1,CASIQLLGPENSEQFF
TRBV28,17,TRBJ2-7,CASSPSLGTSGSYEQYF
TRBV20-1,16,TRBJ2-3,CSASGTSGRVTDTQYF
TRBV20-1,14,TRBJ1-5,CSARTGAGSQPQHF
TRBV29-1,13,TRBJ2-7,CSVGPAGPYEQYF
TRBV7-9,15,TRBJ1-5,CASSSGRGSNQPQHF
TRBV9,14,TRBJ2-7,CASSVDPGPYEQYF
TRBV20-1,13,TRBJ2-7,CSARQRELYEQYF
TRBV5-6,17,TRBJ2-3,CASSLGPTGIGTDTQYF
TRBV29-1,16,TRBJ2-2,CSVAGLTLGNTGELFF
TRBV15,16,TRBJ2-7,CATSRADRGLLDEQYF
TRBV3-1,12,TRBJ2-7,CASSTTVYEQYF
TRBV7-9,15,TRBJ2-7,CASSLTPEGSYEQYF